This T cell receptor (beta chain) stems from a study of T cells in Graves' hyperthyroidism and ophthalmopathy. General study findings and limits: Before onset, by a median of around six months, the model predicted ophthalmopathy.

This CDR3 spans 15 amino acids. The V and J ends lost 3 bases and 7 bases respectively, with 16 bases between them. The TCR beta CDR3 regions underwent amplification using RNA transcripts as the source. HTBI primers drove first-round RT-PCR of the TCR CDR3. TCRdb called the multiplex PCR reads again in MiXCR, with one record for every CDR3 protein. This sample has about 600,000 distinct CDR3 sequences, with 11% to 15% found just once. Reasons for excluding patients were uncontrolled infection, other autoimmune disease, pregnancy or lactation. On the basis of clinical symptoms, serum thyroxine and TRAb, thyroid ultrasound and orbital computed tomography, diagnoses were made. This clonotype showed up many times. No antigen is known for it.

This TCR came from a woman between 18 and 29 years old with Graves' ophthalmopathy. The sample taken for sequencing was blood. The chain combines TRBV12-3 or TRBV12-4 with TRBJ1-5, with a tentative D call TRBD1 (5 bases). The CDR3 bases are TGTGCCAGCAGTTTTTTCTCAGGGCGTGGGCAGCCCCAGCATTTT. This encodes CASSFFSGRGQPQHF.